The 6 T cell receptor beta chains below come from one sample, sequenced in a study of blood T cell repertoires in COVID-19. The repertoire was sequenced with immunoSEQ multiplex PCR; TCRdb's copy has only in-frame clones and lacks some. The repertoire holds fewer than 250,000 clones, around 88% seen once, with roughly 2% in the top ten. What was sequenced was PBMCs or T cells enriched from blood (not recorded which). The source is a woman aged 50 to 60 who had recovered from COVID-19.

This clone was picked up a small number of times. V usage is TRBV19 and J usage is TRBJ1-6, with 12 bases lining up with TRBD1. V was pared by 6 bases and J by 8 bases, with 5 bases of the junction left unmatched. The CDR3 length is 15 residues. CDR1 is LNHDA, CDR2 SQIVND, per germline (reference sequence). The CDR3 DNA is TGTGCCAGTAGAGTCGGGACAGGGGGCGATTCACCCCTCCACTTT. It specifies CASRVGTGGDSPLHF.

V is TRBV19 and J is TRBJ1-1, with TRBD1 matching 7 bases. This CDR3 contains 15 residues. CDR1 LNHDA and CDR2 SQIVND come from the germline V gene (reference sequence). V dropped 5 bases and J dropped 1; count of bases not matched to a gene: 7. The CDR3 reads CASSPRQGGNTEAFF. In DNA, the CDR3 is TGTGCCAGTAGTCCACGACAGGGAGGGAACACTGAAGCTTTCTTT.

This CDR3 is CASSPSPGVNTGELFF. In DNA, the CDR3 is TGTGCCAGCAGTCCGTCACCGGGGGTGAACACCGGGGAGCTGTTTTTT. The V call is TRBV27, the J call TRBJ2-2; TRBD2 might be the D (6 bases). The CDR3 has 16 residues. V was clipped by 5 bases and J by 1 base, with 14 bases between them. The germline gives CDR1 MNHEY, CDR2 SMNVEV (reference sequence).

This rearrangement joins TRBV5-1 to TRBJ1-2, with 8 bases that match TRBD1. CDR3 length equals 14 residues. V shed 0 bases and J 6 bases; nucleotides not matched to a gene: 4. Germline values: CDR1 SGHRS, CDR2 YFSETQ. This CDR3 reads CASSLVQGADGYTF. The CDR3 bases are TGCGCCAGCAGCTTGGTCCAGGGGGCGGATGGCTACACCTTC.

V and J are TRBV19 and TRBJ1-1; the D is unclear. This CDR3 comprises 12 residues. Germline V gene data show CDR1 as LNHDA and CDR2 as SQIVND (reference sequence). The V gene lost 3 bases and the J gene lost 1 base, with 3 bases spanning the gap. The CDR3 nucleotides are TGTGCCAGTAGTATCTCGAACACTGAAGCTTTCTTT. It encodes CASSISNTEAFF.

This rearrangement joins TRBV4-1 to TRBJ1-5, with 10 bases lining up with TRBD1. Germline CDR1 MGHRA, CDR2 YSYEKL. Trimming removed 1 base from V and 1 base from J; junction bases left unmatched: 4. This CDR3 is built from 17 residues. CDR3 residues: CASSQVVTGGSNQPQHF. For the CDR3, the DNA is TGCGCCAGCAGCCAAGTGGTGACAGGGGGCAGCAATCAGCCCCAGCATTTT.